The 3 T cell receptor beta chains presented below share a single source sample, sequenced in a study of blood T cell repertoires in COVID-19. TCRdb's table, derived via immunoSEQ multiplex PCR, lists solely in-frame clones and lacks some. The sample yields under 75,000 clones, around nine tenths seen once. What was sequenced was peripheral blood. The receptors were gathered from a human donor in a cohort sampled during active COVID-19.

This clone was seen only a few times. The chain uses TRBV3-1 (or the pseudogene TRBV3-2) and TRBJ2-7; D unresolved. CDR3 length equals 12 residues. Deletions cut 4 bases from V and 2 bases from J, with 6 bases between. Germline V lookup: CDR1 LGHDT, CDR2 YNNKEL (reference sequence). The CDR3 protein is CASSRSAYEQYF. The CDR3, as DNA: TGTGCCAGCAGCCGATCGGCCTACGAGCAGTACTTC.

The V call is TRBV2, the J call TRBJ2-5; tentative D call: TRBD2 (5 bases). V lost 6 bases, J lost 1 base, and 9 bases lay in between. This CDR3 comprises 13 residues. The V gene's germline CDR1 is SNHLY and CDR2 FYNNEI. CDR3 sequence (DNA): TGTGCCAGCAGCGGTACTAGCCAAGAGACCCAGTACTTC. Translating gives CASSGTSQETQYF.

The V gene is TRBV18, the J gene TRBJ2-7, with a possible D match to TRBD1 (6 bases). CDR1 KGHSH and CDR2 LQKENI come from the germline V gene. The CDR3 extends over 14 amino acids. V lost 5 bases and J 2 bases, leaving 13 bases between the germline ends. CDR3 sequence (DNA): TGTGCCAGCTCAGGACAGACGAACCCCTACGAGCAGTACTTC. This translates into CASSGQTNPYEQYF.